This T cell receptor beta chain was found in a study of monozygotic twins with inflammatory bowel disease. Study-wide findings and caveats: Compared with healthy twins, IBD patients shared fewer clonotypes with others, especially with disease activity.

The V gene's germline CDR1 is MNHEY and CDR2 SVGAGI. The CDR3 length is 15 residues. With respect to this clonotype: The antigen is not known.

During cDNA synthesis, UMIs that each contained a 6-nucleotide sample barcode were added by means of template switching. Both TCRalpha and TCRbeta cDNA were subjected to two nested PCRs lasting roughly 15 and 9 cycles. TCRdb reprocessed the 5' RACE reads, with one entry per CDR3 protein and no DNA. Across about 210,000 distinct CDR3 sequences, the top ten clones capture approximately 7.7% of the sample. This rearrangement joins TRBV6-5 to TRBJ2-2; TCRdb gives TRBD1 as the D gene, but with no DNA this cannot be confirmed. This receptor was identified in a human donor with ulcerative colitis or Crohn's disease, or a healthy co-twin of an affected twin (not recorded which). Material: blood. CDR3 loop: CASRSGQGFTGELFF.